A single TCR beta chain is shown here with its context. This CDR3 contains 14 residues. V was clipped by 1 base and J by 11 bases, with 15 bases between them. Germline values: CDR1 SGHAT, CDR2 FQNNGV. PCR amplification relied on 60 Vbeta primers (plus 13 Jbeta primers). Method: immunoSEQ multiplex PCR; TCRdb's copy keeps in-frame clones and lacks some. This table has approximately 200,000 clones, roughly 78% appearing once. The sample comes from a study of cytomegalovirus exposure and HLA in healthy donors. The genes are TRBV11-2 and TRBJ1-3, with no clear D. This receptor was identified in a woman aged 25-40 years in good health and CMV-seropositive. Sequencing input: PBMCs. The CDR3 DNA reads TGTGCCAGCAGCTTAGGTCGTCTGCCGGTTCCCATATATTTT. Translation: CASSLGRLPVPIYF.